These 30 T cell receptor delta chains came from one sample sequenced in a study of γδ T cells in repeated Plasmodium falciparum infection (dated by TCRdb to the early 2020s). Libraries were constructed by multiplex PCR. Sequencing used an Illumina MiSeq. TCRdb recomputed clones from the public reads with CATT; identical DNA rows were then combined. For this sample there are tens of thousands of delta-chain clones; 0.75% to 1% appear just once. The ten largest clones add up to nearly 10% of the sample. For bulk TCR repertoire analysis, Vgamma9/Vdelta2+ and Vdelta2-negative gammadelta T cell populations were flow-sorted out of peripheral blood mononuclear cells. Specimen: gamma-delta T cells from blood. The receptor set was obtained from a pool of human donors (malaria-infected and uninfected, not separated).

In regard to this clone: Translating this DNA gives a protein that differs at residue 10 from the TCRdb one, which belongs to a much larger clone; a read error is likely, and the protein shown is this translation. This chain uses TRDV1 with TRDJ1; D not certain. CDR3 length: 16 residues. Germline V gene lookup returns CDR1 TSWWSYY and CDR2 QGS. Trimming removed 2 bases from V and 1 base from J, with 14 bases in between. The CDR3 protein is CALGEIRTYSTDKLIF. As DNA, the CDR3 is TGTGCTCTTGGGGAAATCAGAACGTACAGCACCGATAAACTCATCTTT.

This clone was observed a handful of times. The protein recorded in TCRdb matches a much larger clone and deviates from this DNA's translation at residue 7, suggesting a read error; the protein here is obtained by translating the DNA. The chain links TRDV1 to TRDJ1; the match to TRDD3 covers 7 bases. CDR3 size: 20 residues. Germline CDR1 reads TSWWSYY; CDR2 reads QGS. J was trimmed by 0 bases and V by 2 bases; bases with no gene match: 18. The CDR3 here is CALGEIQPFWGPLYTDKLIF. The CDR3 DNA is TGTGCTCTTGGGGAAATCCAGCCTTTCTGGGGGCCCCTGTACACCGATAAACTCATCTTT.

This clone was picked up many times. A far larger clone is one nucleotide away, so this likely arose from a read error. The sample carries other DNA sequences with the same CDR3. This chain connects TRDV2 to TRDJ1; unclear D gene. The CDR3 runs 12 residues. Germline loops: CDR1 GEAIGNYY, CDR2 EKD. V shed 7 bases and J shed 2 bases, with 10 bases lying between them. As DNA, the CDR3 is TGTGCCTGCCGGACGCGGACCGATAAACTCATCTTT. It translates to CACRTRTDKLIF.

This clone was seen many times. The likely explanation is a read error, given a far larger clone one base away. The rearrangement links TRDV2 to TRDJ1; no definite D call. Since TCRdb gives no J gene, matching the DNA to germline was used here to assign it. Trimming pared 0 bases from V and 1 base from J, leaving 5 bases between. Germline V lookup: CDR1 GEAIGNYY, CDR2 EKD. The CDR3 covers 13 residues. CDR3 residues: CACDTFGTDKLIF. The CDR3 DNA follows: TGTGCCTGTGACACCTTCGGCACCGATAAACTCATCTTT.

There are many counts of this clone. It is likely a read error: a sequence one base away is far more abundant. The same CDR3 is also encoded by other DNA sequences in this sample. The chain carries TRDV2 and TRDJ1, with D tentatively TRDD3 (6 bases). The J gene was missing in TCRdb and was found by matching the end of the DNA to germline. The V gene's germline CDR1 is GEAIGNYY and CDR2 EKD. The CDR3 consists of 17 residues. DNA of the CDR3: TGTGCCTGTGACCCCTGGGGCCCGGGGGCCTACACCGACAAACTCATCTTT. Its protein is CACDPWGPGAYTDKLIF.

This clone appeared a few times. With a far larger clone one base away, a read error is the likely cause. The same CDR3 is also encoded by other DNA sequences in this sample. V is TRDV2 and J is TRDJ1, with unresolved D. TCRdb lists no J gene, so it was determined here by aligning the DNA to germline. Trimming pared 0 bases from V and 0 bases from J, leaving 19 bases between. This CDR3 spans 18 amino acids. Germline V gene sequence: CDR1 GEAIGNYY, CDR2 EKD. The CDR3 DNA sequence: TGTGCCTGTGACACCCGGTCTAAAGTCCATCCGTACACCGATAAACTCATCTTT. Protein: CACDTRSKVHPYTDKLIF.

The sample holds a few counts of this clone. TCRdb lists the protein of a much larger clone for this DNA, which differs at residue 14, so this is likely a read error; the protein given here is translated from the DNA itself. This rearrangement joins TRDV2 to TRDJ1, with 12 bases aligning to TRDD3. The J gene, not given by TCRdb, was assigned here from a germline match of the nucleotide sequence. V lost 0 bases to trimming and J lost 8 bases; unmatched junction nucleotides: 18. The germline V gene has CDR1 GEAIGNYY and CDR2 EKD. The CDR3 length is 19 residues. CDR3 coding DNA: TGTGCCTGTGACACCGTACTGGGGGATACTATCAATACCTCCCCCAAACTCATCTTT. Its protein is CACDTVLGDTINTSPKLIF.

This clone was seen ten or more times. Other DNA sequences of this sample code for an identical CDR3. This rearrangement joins TRDV2 to TRDJ1; 12 bases are a match to TRDD3. V lost 3 bases, J lost 0 bases, and 7 bases stayed unmatched. Germline assignment: CDR1 GEAIGNYY and CDR2 EKD. CDR3 length: 17 residues. For the CDR3, the DNA is TGTGCCTGTGACCCTGTACTGGGGGATACCAACACCGATAAACTCATCTTT. Translation: CACDPVLGDTNTDKLIF.

This clone appeared a few times. The TCRdb protein comes from a much larger clone and disagrees with this DNA's translation at residue 7, likely due to a read error; the protein given here is derived from the DNA. In DNA, the CDR3 is TGTGCCTGTGACACCGTCTTACCTCCGACCGTACTGGGGGATCACACCGATAAACTCATCTTT. Translated, it gives CACDTVLPPTVLGDHTDKLIF. The rearrangement uses TRDV2 and TRDJ1; 10 bases are shared with TRDD3. TCRdb records no J gene; here it was assigned by comparing the DNA to germline. The CDR3 runs 21 residues. Germline V gene data show CDR1 as GEAIGNYY and CDR2 as EKD. Trimming at V came to 0 bases and at J to 0 bases, leaving 18 bases not matched to a gene.

This clone occurred many times. The amino acid sequence in TCRdb belongs to a much larger clone and departs from this DNA's translation at residue 6, likely a sequencing read error; the sequence shown is translated from the DNA. The chain combines TRDV1 with TRDJ1, with no clear D. The CDR3 is 17 residues long. Germline assignment: CDR1 TSWWSYY and CDR2 QGS. With 2 bases removed from V and 6 bases from J, the gap between germline ends came to 22 bases. CDR3 coding DNA: TGTGCTCTTGGGGAAGTTACGGCCTTTACTGTATTGTATAAACTCATCTTT. The encoded protein is CALGEVTAFTVLYKLIF.

This clone was observed a handful of times. The protein held in TCRdb is that of a much larger clone and does not match this DNA's translation at residue 14, likely because of a read error; the protein shown is translated from the DNA. The chain joins TRDV2 to TRDJ1; a weak D match, TRDD3 (6 bases). In the absence of a J gene in TCRdb, the DNA was matched to germline to assign it here. The V end lost 0 bases, the J end lost 9 bases, and 25 bases lay between the germline ends. This CDR3 contains 17 residues. Germline CDR1 is GEAIGNYY and CDR2 is EKD. The CDR3 DNA is TGTGCCTGTGACACCCGTGTTGATACTGGGTGCGAGTGTGAACTCATCTTT. Translation gives CACDTRVDTGCECELIF.

This clone was seen many times. A far larger clone is off by one base, so a read error is likely. Other nucleotide sequences from this sample produce the same CDR3. This sequence joins TRDV2 and TRDJ1; D gene uncertain. CDR1 and CDR2 from the germline V gene are GEAIGNYY and EKD. The CDR3 totals 13 residues. The CDR3 is CACDTFDTDKLIF. The CDR3 DNA follows: TGTGCCTGTGACACCTTCGACACCGATAAACTCATCTTC.

This clone was detected only a few times. A far larger clone lies a single base away; this is likely a read error. Other DNA sequences in this specimen translate into the identical CDR3. The chain recombines TRDV1 with TRDJ1, with TRDD3 matching over 10 bases. Trimming took 1 base from V and 1 from J; bases not matched to a gene: 18. Per the germline V gene, CDR1 is TSWWSYY and CDR2 is QGS. This CDR3 has 21 residues. CDR3 amino acids: CALGERTLRWGIQISTDKLIF. The CDR3 DNA reads TGTGCTCTTGGGGAACGTACGCTACGATGGGGGATACAGATATCCACCGATAAACTCATCTTT.

This clone was seen many times. The TCRdb protein, from a much larger clone, departs from this DNA's translation at residue 7, likely by read error; the protein shown derives from the DNA. The V call is TRDV2, the J call TRDJ1; a possible D gene is TRDD3 (6 bases). CDR3 size: 14 residues. Germline V gives CDR1 GEAIGNYY, CDR2 EKD. V was pared by 3 bases and J by 0 bases, with 10 bases between. CDR3 residues: CACDPGEYTDKLIF. The CDR3 DNA is TGTGCCTGTGACCCTGGGGAATACACCGATAAACTCATCTTT.

Of note for this clone: This DNA translates differently at residue 14 from the TCRdb protein, which is that of a much larger clone; a read error is likely, and the protein shown is the DNA's own translation. The rearrangement links TRDV1 to TRDJ1; no firm D call. TCRdb does not report a J gene; here it was assigned by matching the DNA to germline references. Looked up from germline, CDR1 is TSWWSYY and CDR2 is QGS. The CDR3 runs 19 residues. Trimming stripped 2 bases from V and 3 bases from J, with 25 bases between. CDR3 loop: CALGEYLSATSWYADKLIF. The CDR3 DNA sequence: TGTGCTCTTGGGGAATACCTTTCCGCAACCTCCTGGTACGCCGATAAACTCATCTTT.

As concerns this clone: TCRdb attributes to this sequence the protein of a much larger clone, which differs from the DNA translation at residue 10; a read error is likely, and the protein displayed is translated from the DNA. The chain recombines TRDV1 with TRDJ1; D unclear. Assignment of the J gene here rests on matching the DNA to germline, because TCRdb gives none. Germline CDR1 is TSWWSYY and CDR2 is QGS. The length of the CDR3 is 18 residues. Trimming took 3 bases from V and 7 from J, leaving 27 bases between them. DNA for the CDR3: TGTGCTCTTGGGGACCCCTTTCCCACTTGCGGTGTGGAGTTTAAACTCATCTTT. Encoded protein: CALGDPFPTCGVEFKLIF.

Comments on this clone: This DNA's translation differs at residue 20 from TCRdb's protein, which comes from a much larger clone; a read error is likely, and the protein shown is translated from the DNA. J gene calling gave no result, while the V gene is TRDV1; TRDD3 reflects the table's D call only, with no check against the DNA. CDR1 is TSWWSYY, CDR2 QGS, per germline. The CDR3 is 21 amino acids. CDR3 loop: CALGEQPCTGGYGGDTDKLTF. Here the CDR3 DNA reads TGTGCTCTTGGGGAACAGCCCTGTACTGGGGGATACGGGGGGGACACCGATAAACTCACCTTT.

In this sample, this clone turned up a few times. The protein held in TCRdb is that of a much larger clone and does not match this DNA's translation at residue 11, likely because of a read error; the protein shown is translated from the DNA. The chain has TRDV1 and TRDJ1; a possible D gene is TRDD3 (5 bases). TCRdb offers no J gene call, so here the DNA was matched to germline to obtain one. Germline V gene data show CDR1 as TSWWSYY and CDR2 as QGS. This CDR3 contains 20 residues. Trimming shortened V by 2 bases and J by 3 bases, and 28 bases separated the two germline ends. CDR3 region: CALGESTLPWEPRGSDKLIF. CDR3 in DNA: TGTGCTCTTGGGGAATCTACCCTCCCGTGGGAACCCAGGGGGTCCGATAAACTCATCTTT.

Turning to this clone: The protein that TCRdb holds for this DNA derives from a much larger clone and differs from the translated DNA at residue 2, which likely indicates a read error; the protein shown here is translated from the DNA. The chain has TRDV1 and TRDJ1; D gene ambiguous. This CDR3 is built from 19 residues. Germline V gives CDR1 TSWWSYY, CDR2 QGS. CDR3 protein: CSLGYYYRSLLSYTDKLIF. DNA of the CDR3: TGTTCTCTTGGGTACTACTATCGGTCTTTGCTCTCGTACACCGATAAACTCATCTTT.

This clone was recorded many times. The sample has other DNA sequences that encode this CDR3 too. The chain couples TRDV1 to TRDJ1; D call uncertain. CDR1 and CDR2 (germline): TSWWSYY, QGS. The CDR3 totals 13 residues. V was trimmed by 2 bases and J by 3 bases, leaving 7 bases between them. The CDR3 region has the DNA TGTGCTCTTGGGGAAAACTTCGCCGATAAACTCATCTTT. It codes for CALGENFADKLIF.

Regarding this clone: A far larger clone is a single base away, which makes a read error likely. The same CDR3 is also encoded by other DNA sequences in this sample. The rearrangement uses TRDV1 and TRDJ2; 12 bases agree with TRDD3. No J gene was available from TCRdb, and it was assigned here by a germline match of the DNA. This CDR3 has 22 residues. Germline-derived CDR1 and CDR2 are TSWWSYY and QGS. The CDR3 DNA reads TGTGCTCTTGGGGAAATTCTCCCTTACCCGCTGGGGGATACGCGGTTGACAGCGCAACTCTTCTTT. This sequence encodes CALGEILPYPLGDTRLTAQLFF.

Turning to this clone: TCRdb assigns this DNA the protein of a much larger clone, which departs from its translation at residue 8; this likely reflects a read error, and the protein shown comes from translating the DNA. The rearrangement joins TRDV1 to TRDJ1; D gene unclear. TCRdb leaves out the J gene; it was filled in here by matching the DNA to germline. The germline V and J ends were trimmed by 0 bases and 0 bases, with 14 bases remaining between them. The CDR3 loop spans 17 amino acids. Germline-derived CDR1 and CDR2 are TSWWSYY and QGS. This CDR3 reads CALGELRAGLYTDKLIF. CDR3 bases: TGTGCTCTTGGGGAACTTCGGGCCGGACTGTACACCGATAAACTCATCTTT.

This clone was counted ten times or more. This likely traces to a read error, being one base from a far larger clone. Other nucleotide sequences in the sample specify the same CDR3. With the J gene uncalled, the V gene is TRDV1; the D call in the table, TRDD3, was not verified against the DNA. The germline V gene encodes CDR1 TSWWSYY and CDR2 QGS. CDR3 length: 19 amino acids. The CDR3: CALGEPNSHTSSPTDKLIF. CDR3 sequence (DNA): TGTGCTCTTGGGGAACCAAACTCTCACACTTCTTCCCCCACCGATAAGCTCATCTTT.

Notes on this clone: This is likely an artifact of a read error, given a far larger clone one base away. The same CDR3 also results from other DNA sequences found in this sample. The V gene reported is TRDV2; the J gene is uncalled; the table assigns TRDD3, which was not confirmed against the DNA. Germline CDR1 is GEAIGNYY and CDR2 is EKD. The CDR3 is 18 amino acids. CDR3 nucleotide sequence: TGTGCCTGTGACCCCCTACTACAAGGGGCTGGGGGACCCGTTAAGCTCATCTTT. Protein product: CACDPLLQGAGGPVKLIF.

A word on this clone: This DNA translates differently at residue 11 from the TCRdb protein, which is that of a much larger clone; a read error is likely, and the protein shown is the DNA's own translation. The chain carries TRDV1 and TRDJ1; D assignment may be TRDD2 or TRDD3 (6 bases each). No J gene is reported in TCRdb; it was inferred here by comparing the DNA with germline. Trimming cost V 0 bases and J 1 base, with 21 bases left between them. The CDR3 is made up of 19 amino acids. The germline gives CDR1 TSWWSYY, CDR2 QGS. The CDR3 reads CALGELRPTWEIRTDKLIF. CDR3 nucleotides: TGTGCTCTTGGGGAACTCCGTCCTACATGGGAGATACGCACCGATAAACTCATCTTT.

Only a few counts were recorded for this clone. The protein held in TCRdb is that of a much larger clone and does not match this DNA's translation at residue 3, likely because of a read error; the protein shown is translated from the DNA. The chain has TRDV2 and TRDJ1, with no clear D. TCRdb carries no J gene annotation; the J gene was assigned here by matching the DNA with germline. There are 13 residues in the CDR3. Germline V gene data show CDR1 as GEAIGNYY and CDR2 as EKD. The CDR3: CAYDVRRVPELIF. The CDR3 DNA reads TGTGCCTATGACGTCCGACGGGTCCCCGAACTCATCTTT.

Regarding this clone: Since a far larger clone is one base different, this is likely a read error. The sample contains more than one DNA sequence encoding this CDR3. The chain combines TRDV1 with TRDJ1; D unresolved. TCRdb records no J gene; here it was assigned by comparing the DNA to germline. The V gene lost 4 bases and the J gene lost 2 bases, with 23 bases spanning the gap. This CDR3 is built from 18 residues. Germline CDR1 and CDR2: TSWWSYY and QGS. The CDR3 region has the DNA TGTGCTCTTGGGGGACTACTCCCTAACCCGCCTTGGACCGATAAACTCATCTTT. Encoded protein: CALGGLLPNPPWTDKLIF.

This clone appeared a few times. TCRdb attributes to this sequence the protein of a much larger clone, which differs from the DNA translation at residue 14; a read error is likely, and the protein displayed is translated from the DNA. This chain links TRDV2 with TRDJ3, with 7 bases matching TRDD3. TCRdb carries no J gene annotation; the J gene was assigned here by matching the DNA with germline. CDR3 length: 19 residues. Germline CDR1 GEAIGNYY, CDR2 EKD. The CDR3 DNA reads TGTGCCTGTGACACCTGGAGGGGGGATGGCTCCTGGGACGCCCGACAGATGTTTTTC. This translates into CACDTWRGDGSWDARQMFF.

Of note for this clone: A far larger clone is only one base removed, so a read error is likely. Other DNA sequences from this sample encode an identical CDR3 as well. The chain employs TRDV1 and TRDJ1; D is perhaps TRDD2 or TRDD3 (8 bases each). In the absence of a J gene in TCRdb, the DNA was matched to germline to assign it here. CDR1 and CDR2 (germline): TSWWSYY, QGS. CDR3 length equals 25 residues. Trimming removed 2 bases at V and 0 bases at J, with 40 bases between. For the CDR3, the DNA is TGTGCTCTTGGGGAAGCGCCACCCCCGGCTTCCTACCCTTACTGGGGGCTGGAATACACCGATAAACTCATCTTT. This translates into CALGEAPPPASYPYWGLEYTDKLIF.

This clone was detected a few times. One base separates it from a far larger clone, so it is likely a read error. Different DNA sequences within this sample yield the same CDR3. Here the CDR3 DNA reads TGTGCCTGTGACAACTTGGGGGATACCAGTACCGATAAACTCATCTTT. This translates into CACDNLGDTSTDKLIF. The J gene is TRDJ1, the V gene TRDV2, with 10 bases matching TRDD3. No J segment appears in TCRdb, so it was assigned here by matching the sequence to germline. J lost 2 bases, V lost 2 bases, and 7 bases had no gene match. Germline V gene data show CDR1 as GEAIGNYY and CDR2 as EKD. The CDR3 is made up of 16 amino acids.